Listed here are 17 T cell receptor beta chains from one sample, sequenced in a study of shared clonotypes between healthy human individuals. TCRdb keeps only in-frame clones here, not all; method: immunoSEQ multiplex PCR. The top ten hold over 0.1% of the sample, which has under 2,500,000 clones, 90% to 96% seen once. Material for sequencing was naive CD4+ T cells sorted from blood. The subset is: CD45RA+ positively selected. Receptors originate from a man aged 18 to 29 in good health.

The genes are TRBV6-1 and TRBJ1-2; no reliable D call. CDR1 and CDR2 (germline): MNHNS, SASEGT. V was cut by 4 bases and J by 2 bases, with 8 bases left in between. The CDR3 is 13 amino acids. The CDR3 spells CASSAYRNYGYTF. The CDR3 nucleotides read TGTGCCAGCAGTGCGTACAGAAACTATGGCTACACCTTC.

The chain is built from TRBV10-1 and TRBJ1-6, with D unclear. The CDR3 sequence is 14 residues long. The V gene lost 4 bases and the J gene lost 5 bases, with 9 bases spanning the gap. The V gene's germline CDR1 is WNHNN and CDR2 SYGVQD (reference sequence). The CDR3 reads CASSARKNNSPLHF. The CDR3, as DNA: TGCGCCAGCAGTGCCCGGAAAAATAATTCACCCCTCCACTTT.

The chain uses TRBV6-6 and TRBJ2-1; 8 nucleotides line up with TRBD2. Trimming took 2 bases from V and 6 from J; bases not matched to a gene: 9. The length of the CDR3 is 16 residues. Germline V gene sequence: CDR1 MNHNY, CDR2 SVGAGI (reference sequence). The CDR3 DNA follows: TGTGCCAGCAGTTACGAGGCGGGAGGCCCCTTCAATGAGCAGTTCTTC. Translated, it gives CASSYEAGGPFNEQFF.

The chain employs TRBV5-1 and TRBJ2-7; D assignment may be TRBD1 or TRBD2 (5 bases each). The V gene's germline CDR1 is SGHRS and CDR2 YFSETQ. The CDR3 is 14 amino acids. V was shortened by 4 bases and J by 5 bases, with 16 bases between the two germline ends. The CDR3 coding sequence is TGCGCCAGCAGCGTGGATGGGGGTAAAGACGAGCAGTACTTC. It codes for CASSVDGGKDEQYF.

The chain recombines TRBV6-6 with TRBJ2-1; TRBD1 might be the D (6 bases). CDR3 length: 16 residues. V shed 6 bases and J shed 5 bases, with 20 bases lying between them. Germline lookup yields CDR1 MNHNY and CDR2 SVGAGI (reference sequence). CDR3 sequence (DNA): TGTGCCAGCAGACGTCGAGTCGCAGGGGCACACAATGAGCAGTTCTTC. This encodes CASRRRVAGAHNEQFF.

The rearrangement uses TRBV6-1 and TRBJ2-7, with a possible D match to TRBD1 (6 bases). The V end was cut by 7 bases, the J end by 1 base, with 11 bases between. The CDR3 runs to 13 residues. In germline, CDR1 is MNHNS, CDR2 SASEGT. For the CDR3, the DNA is TGTGCCAGCAACAGGGACATGTCCTACGAGCAGTACTTC. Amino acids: CASNRDMSYEQYF.

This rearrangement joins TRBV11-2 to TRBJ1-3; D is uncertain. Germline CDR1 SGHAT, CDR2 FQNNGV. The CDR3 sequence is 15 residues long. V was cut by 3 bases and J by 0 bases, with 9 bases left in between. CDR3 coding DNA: TGTGCCAGCAGCTTGGACGGAAACTCTGGAAACACCATATATTTT. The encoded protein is CASSLDGNSGNTIYF.

CDR3 protein: CSGRDRDTDTQYF. The CDR3 DNA follows: TGCAGCGGGCGGGACAGGGACACAGATACGCAGTATTTT. The chain has TRBV29-1 and TRBJ2-3; TRBD1 agrees at 9 bases. CDR1 SQVTM and CDR2 ANQGSEA come from the germline V gene. This CDR3 has 13 amino acids. The junction had 4 bases not matched to a gene; V was cut back by 7 bases and J by 2 bases.

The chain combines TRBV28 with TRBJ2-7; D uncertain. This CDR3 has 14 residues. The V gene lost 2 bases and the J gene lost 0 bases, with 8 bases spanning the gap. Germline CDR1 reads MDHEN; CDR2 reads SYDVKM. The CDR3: CASSLALSSYEQYF. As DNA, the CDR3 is TGTGCCAGCAGTTTAGCCCTCAGCTCCTACGAGCAGTACTTC.

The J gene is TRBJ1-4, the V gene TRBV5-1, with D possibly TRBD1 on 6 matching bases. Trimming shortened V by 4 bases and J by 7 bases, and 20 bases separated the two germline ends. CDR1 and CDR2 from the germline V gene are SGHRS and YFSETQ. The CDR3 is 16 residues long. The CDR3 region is CASSPWGAGEREKLFF. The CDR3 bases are TGCGCCAGCAGCCCCTGGGGGGCAGGGGAACGTGAAAAACTGTTTTTT.

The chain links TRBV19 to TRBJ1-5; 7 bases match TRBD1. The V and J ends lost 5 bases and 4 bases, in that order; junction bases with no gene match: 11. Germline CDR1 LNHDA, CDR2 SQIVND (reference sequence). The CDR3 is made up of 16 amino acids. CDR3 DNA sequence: TGTGCCAGTAGTGCTCGCGACAGGGTCGGTAATCAGCCCCAGCATTTT. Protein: CASSARDRVGNQPQHF.

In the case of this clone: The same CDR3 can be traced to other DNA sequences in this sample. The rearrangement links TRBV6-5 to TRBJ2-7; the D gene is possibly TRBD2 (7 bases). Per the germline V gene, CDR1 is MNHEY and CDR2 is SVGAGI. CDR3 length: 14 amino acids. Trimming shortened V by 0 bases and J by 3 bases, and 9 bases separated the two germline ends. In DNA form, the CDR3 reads TGTGCCAGCAGTTACTCTAGGGGGGGCTACGAGCAGTACTTC. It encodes CASSYSRGGYEQYF.

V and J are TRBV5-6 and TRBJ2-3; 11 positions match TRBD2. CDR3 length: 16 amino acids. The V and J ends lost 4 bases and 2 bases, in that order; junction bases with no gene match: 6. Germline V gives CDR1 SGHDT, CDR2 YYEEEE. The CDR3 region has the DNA TGTGCCAGCAGCGTGGGGACTAGCGGATACACAGATACGCAGTATTTT. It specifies CASSVGTSGYTDTQYF.

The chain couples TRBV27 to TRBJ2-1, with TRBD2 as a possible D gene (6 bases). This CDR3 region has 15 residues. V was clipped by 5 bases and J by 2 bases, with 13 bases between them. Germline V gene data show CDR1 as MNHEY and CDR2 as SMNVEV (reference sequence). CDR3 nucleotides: TGTGCCAGCAGTCCCGGGAGAAGACCCTACAATGAGCAGTTCTTC. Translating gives CASSPGRRPYNEQFF.

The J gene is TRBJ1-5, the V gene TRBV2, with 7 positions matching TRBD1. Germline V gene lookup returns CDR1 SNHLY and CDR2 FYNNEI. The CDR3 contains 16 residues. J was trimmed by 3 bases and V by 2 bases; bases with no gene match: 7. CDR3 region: CASSERRQGTNQPQHF. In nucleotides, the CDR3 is TGTGCCAGCAGTGAAAGACGACAGGGTACCAATCAGCCCCAGCATTTT.

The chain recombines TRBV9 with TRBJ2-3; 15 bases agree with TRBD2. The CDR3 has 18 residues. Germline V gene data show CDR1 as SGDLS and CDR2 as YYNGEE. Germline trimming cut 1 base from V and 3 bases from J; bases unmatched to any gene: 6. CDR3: CASSVYGLAGGGTDTQYF. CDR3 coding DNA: TGTGCCAGCAGCGTATACGGACTAGCGGGAGGGGGTACAGATACGCAGTATTTT.

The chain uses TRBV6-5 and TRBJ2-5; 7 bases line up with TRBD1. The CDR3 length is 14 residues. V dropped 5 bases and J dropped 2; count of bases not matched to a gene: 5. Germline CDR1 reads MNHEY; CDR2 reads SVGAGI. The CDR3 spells CASSPTGAQETQYF. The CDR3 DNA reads TGTGCCAGCAGTCCTACAGGGGCGCAAGAGACCCAGTACTTC.